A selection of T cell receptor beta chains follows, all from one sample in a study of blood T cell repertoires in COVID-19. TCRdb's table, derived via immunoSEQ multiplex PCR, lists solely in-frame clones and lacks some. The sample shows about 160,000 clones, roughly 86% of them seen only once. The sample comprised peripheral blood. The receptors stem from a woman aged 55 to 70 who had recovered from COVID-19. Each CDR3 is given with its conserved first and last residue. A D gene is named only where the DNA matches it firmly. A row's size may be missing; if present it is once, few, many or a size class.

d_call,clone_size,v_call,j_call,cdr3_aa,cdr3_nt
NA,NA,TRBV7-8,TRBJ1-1,CASSFRVPAPEAFF,TGTGCCAGCAGCTTTCGGGTCCCAGCTCCTGAAGCTTTCTTT
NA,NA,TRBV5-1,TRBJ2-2,CASGLSTGELFF,TGCGCCAGCGGGCTCAGCACCGGGGAGCTGTTTTTT
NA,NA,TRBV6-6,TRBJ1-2,CASSLQAGYGYTF,TGTGCCAGCAGTCTACAGGCTGGCTATGGCTACACCTTC
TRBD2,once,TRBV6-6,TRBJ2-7,CASSPPGGGNEQYF,TGTGCCAGCAGTCCCCCGGGAGGTGGTAACGAGCAGTACTTC
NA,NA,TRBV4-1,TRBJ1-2,CASSQDLFDRSYGYTF,TGCGCCAGCAGCCAAGATCTCTTCGACAGGAGCTATGGCTACACCTTC
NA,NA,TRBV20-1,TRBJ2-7,CSARVGWEQYF,TGCAGTGCTAGAGTGGGCTGGGAGCAGTACTTC
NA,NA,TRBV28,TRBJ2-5,CASSFWRGSSGETQYF,TGTGCCAGCAGTTTTTGGCGGGGTTCGTCCGGGGAGACCCAGTACTTC
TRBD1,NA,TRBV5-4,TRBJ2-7,CASSPDRLRSYEQYF,TGTGCCAGCAGCCCGGACAGGCTGAGGTCCTACGAGCAGTACTTC
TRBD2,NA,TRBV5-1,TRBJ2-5,CASSPGLAGEQETQYF,TGCGCCAGCAGCCCGGGACTAGCGGGGGAGCAAGAGACCCAGTACTTC
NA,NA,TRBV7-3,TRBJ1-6,CASSLNGGRDSPLHF,TGTGCCAGCAGCTTAAATGGTGGCAGGGATTCACCCCTCCACTTT
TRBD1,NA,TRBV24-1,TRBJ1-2,CATSDGQGFKGYTF,TGTGCCACCAGTGATGGACAGGGTTTTAAAGGCTACACCTTC
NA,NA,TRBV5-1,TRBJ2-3,CASSLAQAGDTQYF,TGCGCCAGCAGCTTGGCCCAGGCGGGGGATACGCAGTATTTT
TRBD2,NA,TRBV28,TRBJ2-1,CASLHRGGSYNEQFF,TGTGCCAGCTTGCACCGGGGGGGTTCCTACAATGAGCAGTTCTTC
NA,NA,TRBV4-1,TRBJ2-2,CASSQAGRGGELFF,TGCGCCAGCAGCCAAGCGGGCAGGGGCGGGGAGCTGTTTTTT
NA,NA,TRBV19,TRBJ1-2,CASSIFHSANYGYTF,TGTGCCAGTAGTATCTTCCACAGTGCTAACTATGGCTACACCTTC
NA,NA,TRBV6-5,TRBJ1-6,CASGGLSNSPLHF,TGTGCCAGCGGCGGTTTATCTAATTCACCCCTCCACTTT
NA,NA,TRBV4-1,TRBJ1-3,CASSQPGRGNTIYF,TGCGCCAGCAGCCAACCCGGACGGGGGAACACCATATATTTT
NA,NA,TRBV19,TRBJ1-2,CASSHPRGTRAYGYTF,TGTGCCAGTTCCCACCCGCGGGGAACGCGGGCCTATGGCTACACCTTC
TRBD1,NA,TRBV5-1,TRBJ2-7,CASSFRGQGAYEQYF,TGCGCCAGCAGCTTTCGTGGACAGGGGGCGTACGAGCAGTACTTC
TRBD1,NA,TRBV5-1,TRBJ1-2,CASRPPGQGNYGYTF,TGCGCCAGCAGACCACCGGGACAGGGTAACTATGGCTACACCTTC
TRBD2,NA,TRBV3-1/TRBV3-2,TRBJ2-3,CASNLRSSGGLADTQYF,TGTGCCAGCAACCTTAGGTCCAGCGGGGGGCTGGCAGATACGCAGTATTTT
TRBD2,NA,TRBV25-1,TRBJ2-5,CASSEWTSGGAETQYF,TGTGCCAGCAGTGAATGGACTAGCGGGGGGGCAGAGACCCAGTACTTC
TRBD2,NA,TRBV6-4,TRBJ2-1,CASSDSLAGGRFF,TGTGCCAGCAGTGACTCGCTAGCGGGGGGGCGGTTCTTC
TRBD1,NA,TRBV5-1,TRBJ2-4,CASSPMGQGNIQYF,TGCGCCAGCAGCCCCATGGGACAGGGGAACATTCAGTACTTC
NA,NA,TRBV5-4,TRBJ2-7,CASNPGGRGYEQYF,TGTGCCAGCAATCCCGGCGGCAGAGGCTACGAGCAGTACTTC
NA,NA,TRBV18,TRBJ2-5,CASSPAASQVETQYF,TGTGCCAGCTCACCTGCCGCGTCGCAGGTGGAGACCCAGTACTTC
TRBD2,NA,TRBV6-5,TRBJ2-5,CASRGGRETQYF,TGTGCAAGCCGCGGGGGGCGGGAGACCCAGTACTTC
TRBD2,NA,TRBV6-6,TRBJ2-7,CASSNSGGTYEQYF,TGTGCCAGCAGTAATAGCGGGGGGACCTACGAGCAGTACTTC
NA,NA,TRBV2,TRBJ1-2,CASSEIPAGYGYGYTF,TGTGCCAGCAGTGAAATCCCGGCAGGGTATGGCTATGGCTACACCTTC
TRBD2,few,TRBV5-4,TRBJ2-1,CASSLTSSPQYNEQFF,TGTGCCAGCAGCCTGACTAGCTCCCCCCAATACAATGAGCAGTTCTTC
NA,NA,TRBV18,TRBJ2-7,CASSRSPEAYEQYF,TGTGCCAGCTCACGTAGCCCGGAGGCCTACGAGCAGTACTTC
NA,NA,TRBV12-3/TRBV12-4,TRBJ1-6,CASSTDNSPLHF,TGTGCCAGCAGTACAGATAATTCACCCCTCCACTTT
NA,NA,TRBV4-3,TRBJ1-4,CASSQAQQGYEKLFF,TGCGCCAGCAGCCAAGCCCAGCAGGGTTATGAAAAACTGTTTTTT
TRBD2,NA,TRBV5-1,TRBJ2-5,CASSPGLAGGSETQYF,TGCGCCAGCAGCCCCGGACTAGCGGGGGGCTCGGAGACCCAGTACTTC
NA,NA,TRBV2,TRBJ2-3,CASSELFTGADTQYF,TGTGCCAGCAGTGAATTGTTTACCGGGGCAGATACGCAGTATTTT
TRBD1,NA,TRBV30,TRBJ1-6,CAWSPPDRGESPLHF,TGTGCCTGGAGTCCACCGGACAGGGGTGAATCACCCCTCCACTTT
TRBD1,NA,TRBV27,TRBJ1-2,CASSSPGTGGFGGYTF,TGTGCCAGCAGTTCCCCCGGGACAGGGGGCTTCGGTGGCTACACCTTC
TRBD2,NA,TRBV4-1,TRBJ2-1,CASSQASGGASYEQFF,TGCGCCAGCAGCCAAGCTAGCGGGGGGGCCTCGTATGAGCAGTTCTTC
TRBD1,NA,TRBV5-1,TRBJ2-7,CASSLAGQGAGEQYF,TGCGCCAGCAGCTTGGCGGGACAGGGGGCGGGCGAGCAGTACTTC
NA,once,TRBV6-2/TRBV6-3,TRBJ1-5,CASSPQAGLMRDPKNQPQHF,TGTGCCAGCAGTCCGCAGGCGGGTCTAATGAGGGATCCTAAAAATCAGCCCCAGCATTTT
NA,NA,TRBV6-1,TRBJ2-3,CASSEQSGGAGDTQYF,TGTGCCAGCAGTGAGCAGAGTGGGGGGGCCGGAGATACGCAGTATTTT
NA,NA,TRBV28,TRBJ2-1,CASKQVDSEQFF,TGTGCCAGCAAACAGGTGGATAGTGAGCAGTTCTTC
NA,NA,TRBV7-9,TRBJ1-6,CASSLPGLKNSPLHF,TGTGCCAGCAGCCTACCGGGACTGAAAAATTCACCCCTCCACTTT
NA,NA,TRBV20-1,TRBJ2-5,CSASFGGRETQYF,TGCAGTGCTAGTTTCGGGGGTCGAGAGACCCAGTACTTC
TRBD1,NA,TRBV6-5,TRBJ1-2,CASRRTGGGYGYTF,TGTGCCAGCAGACGGACAGGGGGCGGTTATGGCTACACCTTC
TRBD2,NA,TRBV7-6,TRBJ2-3,CASSFLGPSSGGTDTQYF,TGTGCCAGCAGCTTCCTCGGGCCCTCCAGCGGGGGGACAGATACGCAGTATTTT
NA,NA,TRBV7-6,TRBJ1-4,CASSLSVVATNEKLFF,TGTGCCAGCAGCTTATCTGTTGTTGCAACTAATGAAAAACTGTTTTTT
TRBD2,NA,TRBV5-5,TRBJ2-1,CASSLATSGGAIGEQFF,TGTGCCAGCAGCTTGGCGACTAGCGGGGGGGCCATTGGTGAGCAGTTCTTC
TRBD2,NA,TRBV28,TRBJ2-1,CASLSGGAVYEQFF,TGTGCCAGTTTGAGCGGGGGGGCCGTCTATGAGCAGTTCTTC
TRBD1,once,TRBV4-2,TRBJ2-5,CASSQGGQQQETQYF,TGTGCCAGCAGCCAAGGGGGACAGCAACAAGAGACCCAGTACTTC